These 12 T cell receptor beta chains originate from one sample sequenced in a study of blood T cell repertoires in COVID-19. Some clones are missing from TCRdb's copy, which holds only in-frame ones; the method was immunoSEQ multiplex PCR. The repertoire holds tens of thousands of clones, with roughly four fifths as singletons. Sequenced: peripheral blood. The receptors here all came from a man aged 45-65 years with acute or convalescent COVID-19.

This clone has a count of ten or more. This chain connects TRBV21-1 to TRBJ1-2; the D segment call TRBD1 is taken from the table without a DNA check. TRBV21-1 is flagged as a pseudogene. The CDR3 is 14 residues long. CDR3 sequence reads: CASSPRDRVRGYTF. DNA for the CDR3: TGTGCCAGCAGCCCCCGGGACAGGGTACGTGGCTACACCTTC.

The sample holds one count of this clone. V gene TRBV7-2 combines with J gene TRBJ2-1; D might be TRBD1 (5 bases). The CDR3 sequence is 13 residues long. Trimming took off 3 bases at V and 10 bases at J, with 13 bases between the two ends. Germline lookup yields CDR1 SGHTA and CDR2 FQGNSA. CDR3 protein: CASSLVTAGEQFF. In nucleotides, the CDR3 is TGTGCCAGCAGCTTGGTTACAGCAGGGGAGCAGTTCTTC.

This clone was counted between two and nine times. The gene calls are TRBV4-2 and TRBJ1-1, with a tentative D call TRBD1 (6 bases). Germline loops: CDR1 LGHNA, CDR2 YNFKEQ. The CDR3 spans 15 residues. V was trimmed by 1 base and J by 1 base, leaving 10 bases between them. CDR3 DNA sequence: TGTGCCAGCAGCCAAGGGACAGCTTGGAACACTGAAGCTTTCTTT. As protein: CASSQGTAWNTEAFF.

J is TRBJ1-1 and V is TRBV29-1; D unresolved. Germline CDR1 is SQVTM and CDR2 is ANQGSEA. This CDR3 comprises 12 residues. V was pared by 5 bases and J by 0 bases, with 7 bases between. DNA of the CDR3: TGCAGCGTTATTCCCATGAACACTGAAGCTTTCTTT. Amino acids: CSVIPMNTEAFF.

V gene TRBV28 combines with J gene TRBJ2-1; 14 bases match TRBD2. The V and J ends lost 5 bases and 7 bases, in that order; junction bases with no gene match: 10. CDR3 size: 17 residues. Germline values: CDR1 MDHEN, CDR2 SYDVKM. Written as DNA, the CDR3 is TGTGCCAGCAGTCTCGCTCGACTAGCGGGGGGGCAAAATGAGCAGTTCTTC. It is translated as CASSLARLAGGQNEQFF.

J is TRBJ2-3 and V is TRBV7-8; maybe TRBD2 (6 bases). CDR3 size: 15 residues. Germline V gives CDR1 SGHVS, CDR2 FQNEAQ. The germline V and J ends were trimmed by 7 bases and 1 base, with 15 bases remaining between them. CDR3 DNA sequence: TGTGCCAGCACCCGGAGGGCCTTGGGCACAGATACGCAGTATTTT. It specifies CASTRRALGTDTQYF.

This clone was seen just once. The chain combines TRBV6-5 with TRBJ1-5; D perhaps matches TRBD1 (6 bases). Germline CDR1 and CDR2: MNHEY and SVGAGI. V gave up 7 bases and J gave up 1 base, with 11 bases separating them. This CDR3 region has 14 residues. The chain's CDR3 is CASNPDRSNQPQHF. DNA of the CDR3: TGTGCCAGCAACCCGGACAGAAGCAATCAGCCCCAGCATTTT.

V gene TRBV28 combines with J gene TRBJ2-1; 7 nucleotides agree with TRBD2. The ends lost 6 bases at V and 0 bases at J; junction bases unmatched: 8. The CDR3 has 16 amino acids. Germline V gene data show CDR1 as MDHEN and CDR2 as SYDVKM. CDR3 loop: CASSLLALSSYNEQFF. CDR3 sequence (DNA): TGTGCCAGCAGCCTACTAGCGTTAAGCTCCTACAATGAGCAGTTCTTC.

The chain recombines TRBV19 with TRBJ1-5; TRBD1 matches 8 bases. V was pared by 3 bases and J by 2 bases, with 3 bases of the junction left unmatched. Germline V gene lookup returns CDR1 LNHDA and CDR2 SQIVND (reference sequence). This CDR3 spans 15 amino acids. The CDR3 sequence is CASSMQQGGNQPQHF. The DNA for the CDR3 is TGTGCCAGTAGTATGCAACAGGGGGGCAATCAGCCCCAGCATTTT.

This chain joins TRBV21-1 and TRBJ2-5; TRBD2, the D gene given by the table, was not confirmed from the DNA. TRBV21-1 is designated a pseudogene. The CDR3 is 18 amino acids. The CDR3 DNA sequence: TGTGCCAGCAGCCCATTTTTTGGAGGTCGGACTTCCCAAGAGACCCAGTACTTC. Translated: CASSPFFGGRTSQETQYF.

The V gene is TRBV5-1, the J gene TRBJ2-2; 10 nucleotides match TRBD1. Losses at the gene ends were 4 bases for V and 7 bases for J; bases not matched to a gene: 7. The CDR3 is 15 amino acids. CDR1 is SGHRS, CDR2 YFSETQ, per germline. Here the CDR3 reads CASSTDRGRGGELFF. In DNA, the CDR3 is TGCGCCAGCAGCACCGACAGGGGGCGCGGCGGGGAGCTGTTTTTT.

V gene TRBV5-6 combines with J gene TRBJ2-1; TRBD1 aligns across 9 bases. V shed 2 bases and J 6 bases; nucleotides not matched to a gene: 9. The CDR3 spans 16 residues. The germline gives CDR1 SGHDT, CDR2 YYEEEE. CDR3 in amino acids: CASSLPSGTGFNEQFF. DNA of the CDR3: TGTGCCAGCAGCTTACCCTCCGGGACAGGGTTCAATGAGCAGTTCTTC.